Sequencing of this T cell receptor (beta chain) was carried out in a study of blood T cell repertoires in COVID-19. Study-level background: The origin of the acute and convalescent COVID-19 samples was the United States, Italy and Spain. Sources were T cells, B-cell-depleted T cells, or PBMCs; the material itself was cDNA or gDNA.

CDR1 is MNHEY, CDR2 SMNVEV, per germline (reference sequence). The V gene lost 6 bases and the J gene lost 1 base, with 9 bases spanning the gap. The length of the CDR3 is 14 residues. Per the original data handling: Amplification from reference gene primers served as the basis for estimated nucleated cell counts. Only in-frame clones appear in the TCRdb table, and some are missing; sequencing was by immunoSEQ multiplex PCR. The V and J calls and the clone size are those of that table, but D and trimming were determined from the DNA. This sample has roughly 300,000 clones, with about 82% found just once.

The receptor comes from a human donor in a cohort sampled during active COVID-19. Specimen: peripheral blood. This rearrangement joins TRBV27 to TRBJ2-2; unclear D gene. The CDR3 DNA reads as TGTGCCAGCAGCCATACACAGAACACCGGGGAGCTGTTTTTT. The encoded protein is CASSHTQNTGELFF.